This TCR beta chain emerged from a study of cytomegalovirus exposure and HLA in healthy donors. V gave up 4 bases and J gave up 6 bases; unmatched junction bases: 8. Per germline, CDR1 MDHEN and CDR2 SYDVKM. This CDR3 contains 15 residues. Repertoires were generated with immunoSEQ multiplex PCR, while TCRdb's copy carries only in-frame clones and drops some. The profile shows fewer than 400,000 clones, 80% to 90% of them singletons. As to this clone: No antigen is known for it.

Whole-study results and caveats: Most TCR sequences were uncommon, yet certain public TCRs appeared in many donors. In the 95 to 150 validation repertoires, a later analysis found that first-cohort TCR clusters tended to co-occur.

The J gene is TRBJ2-4, the V gene TRBV28, with 8 bases lining up with TRBD1. The sample was PBMCs. This TCR was recovered from a woman aged 18-35 years in good health and CMV-seronegative. This CDR3 reads CASSSPQGAGNIQYF. For the CDR3, the DNA is TGTGCCAGCAGTTCCCCCCAGGGGGCGGGAAACATTCAGTACTTC.